The clone carrying this T cell receptor (beta chain) was detected only a few times. Its antigen is currently unknown. This sample stems from a study of human T cells and chemical hapten exposure. General study findings and limits: Alopecia was present in the donors, so their immune response may differ from healthy people's. Expanded TCR counts at PT1 went up together with patch test score, a positive correlation. Large CDR3 similarity clusters arose significantly more often from expanded TCRs than from controls.

Stated time point: patch test 2, 6 weeks after DPC sensitization. Indicated treatment: therapeutic diphenylcyclopropenone sensitization with weekly scalp DPC. For the library, individual cDNA molecules each received unique molecular identifiers. Using its own MiXCR run on the RACE reads, TCRdb lists one record per CDR3 protein. The sample records tens of thousands of distinct CDR3 sequences, 8.5% to 9% being singletons. V dropped 4 bases and J dropped 4; count of bases not matched to a gene: 4. The CDR3 spans 14 residues. Looked up from germline, CDR1 is SGHKS and CDR2 is YYEKEE (reference sequence). Specimen: whole blood, collected in connection with sensitization to the hapten diphenylcyclopropenone (DPC). The receptor's source is a woman aged 50 to 60 with alopecia areata. Some clones in this sample may be carry-over from other donors' samples. This sequence joins TRBV5-5 and TRBJ2-3; 9 bases are shared with TRBD2. The CDR3 DNA follows: TGTGCCAGCAGCGCAGCGGGAGGCGCAGATACGCAGTATTTT. This sequence encodes CASSAAGGADTQYF.